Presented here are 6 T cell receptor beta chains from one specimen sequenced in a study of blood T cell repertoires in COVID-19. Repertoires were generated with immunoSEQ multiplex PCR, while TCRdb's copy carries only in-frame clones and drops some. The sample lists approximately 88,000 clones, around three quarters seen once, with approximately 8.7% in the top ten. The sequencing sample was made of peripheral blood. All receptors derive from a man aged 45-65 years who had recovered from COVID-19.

In nucleotides, the CDR3 is TGTGCCTGGAGTACCTACGGGGGAGCGGACGAGCAGTACTTC. Residues: CAWSTYGGADEQYF. The gene calls are TRBV30 and TRBJ2-7, with D tentatively TRBD2 (6 bases). Trimming pared 2 bases from V and 5 bases from J, leaving 16 bases between. The length of the CDR3 is 14 residues. Germline-derived CDR1 and CDR2 are GTSNPN and SVGIG (reference sequence).

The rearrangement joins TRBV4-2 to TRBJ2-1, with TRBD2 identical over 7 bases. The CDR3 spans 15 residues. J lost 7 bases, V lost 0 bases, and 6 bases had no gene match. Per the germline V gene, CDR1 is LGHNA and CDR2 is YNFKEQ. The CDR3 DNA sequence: TGTGCCAGCAGCCAAGATGGCGGGAGTCCGAATGAGCAGTTCTTC. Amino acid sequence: CASSQDGGSPNEQFF.

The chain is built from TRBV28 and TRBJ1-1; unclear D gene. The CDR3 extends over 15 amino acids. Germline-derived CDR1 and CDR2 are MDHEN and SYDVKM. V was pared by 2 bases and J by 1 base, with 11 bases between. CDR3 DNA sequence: TGTGCCAGCAGTTTAACTGGTTCATGGAACACTGAAGCTTTCTTT. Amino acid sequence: CASSLTGSWNTEAFF.

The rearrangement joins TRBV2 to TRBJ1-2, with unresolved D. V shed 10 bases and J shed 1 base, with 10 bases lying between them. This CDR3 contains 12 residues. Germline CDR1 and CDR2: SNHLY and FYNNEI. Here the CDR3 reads CAIGLDNYGYTF. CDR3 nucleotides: TGTGCCATAGGACTAGATAACTATGGCTACACCTTC.

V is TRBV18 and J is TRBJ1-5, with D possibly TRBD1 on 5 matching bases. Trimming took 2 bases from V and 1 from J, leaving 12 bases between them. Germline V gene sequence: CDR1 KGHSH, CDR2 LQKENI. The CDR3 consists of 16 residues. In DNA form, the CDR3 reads TGTGCCAGCTCACCATCGGTTCAGGGAAGCAATCAGCCCCAGCATTTT. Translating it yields CASSPSVQGSNQPQHF.

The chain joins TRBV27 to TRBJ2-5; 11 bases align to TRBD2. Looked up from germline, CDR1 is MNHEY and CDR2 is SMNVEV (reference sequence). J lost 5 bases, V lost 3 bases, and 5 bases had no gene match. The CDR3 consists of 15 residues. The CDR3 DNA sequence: TGTGCCAGCAGTTTGGTAGCGGGGGGGCGGGAGACCCAGTACTTC. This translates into CASSLVAGGRETQYF.